These 7 T cell receptor beta chains share one sample of origin, sequenced in a study of low-dose radiotherapy and immunotherapy resistance in tumors. Described time point: before trial treatment. Gene-specific TRAV and TRBV primers were used for first-strand cDNA, covering alpha and beta chains. The authors amplified TCRs for 15 to 25 PCR cycles with a constant-region primer and a V-primer adapter. One entry per CDR3 protein, called by TCRdb with MiXCR from the reads. The table records some 82,000 distinct CDR3 sequences, 18% of them present only once. The starting material was PBMCs, obtained before treatment. The receptors were gathered from a male donor with prostate cancer.

The sample holds many counts of this clonotype. The chain couples TRBV4-3 to TRBJ2-6; D not resolved. There are 16 residues in the CDR3. Germline V CDR1 and CDR2: LGHNA, YSLEER. Trimming pared 3 bases from V and 5 bases from J, leaving 14 bases between. The CDR3 loop is CASSQDNSRWANVLTF. The CDR3 DNA sequence: TGCGCCAGCAGCCAGGATAACTCGCGTTGGGCCAACGTCCTGACTTTC.

This clonotype was seen repeatedly, ten times or more. The chain uses TRBV7-8 and TRBJ2-2, with 8 bases matching TRBD2. Germline CDR1 SGHVS, CDR2 FQNEAQ. The V segment lost 7 bases and the J segment 0 bases; nucleotides outside the gene matches: 13. This CDR3 is 18 amino acids long. CDR3 bases: TGTGCCAGCACAGGGCTAGCGGGCAGTGCGACGAACACCGGGGAGCTGTTTTTT. Translated: CASTGLAGSATNTGELFF.

CDR3: CAWSTQGQQTNEKLFF. The CDR3 nucleotides read TGTGCCTGGAGTACACAAGGACAGCAAACTAATGAAAAACTGTTTTTT. The chain employs TRBV30 and TRBJ1-4; a weak D match, TRBD1 (6 bases). V lost 2 bases to trimming and J lost 1 base, with 14 bases between them. CDR1 and CDR2 from the germline V gene are GTSNPN and SVGIG (reference sequence). This CDR3 contains 16 residues.

This clonotype was counted many times. The rearrangement links TRBV19 to TRBJ1-5; D remains unclear. Trimming removed 3 bases from V and 0 bases from J, with 21 bases in between. The CDR3 runs to 19 residues. The germline V gene has CDR1 LNHDA and CDR2 SQIVND (reference sequence). The CDR3 nucleotides read TGTGCCAGTAGTATTTTCGCAGTACGAAGTCCCCATAGCAATCAGCCCCAGCATTTT. This gives the protein CASSIFAVRSPHSNQPQHF.

To note about this clonotype: A far larger clone differs by one base, so this is likely a read error. The chain links TRBV28 to TRBJ2-1; 8 nucleotides agree with TRBD2. V was clipped by 5 bases and J by 13 bases; unmatched bases: 19. Germline CDR1 and CDR2: MDHEN and SYDVKM. The CDR3 sequence is 16 residues long. The CDR3 bases are TGTGCCAGCAGTCCGACGGGGAGGGGCGGGAGGCAGACCCAGTTCTTC. It codes for CASSPTGRGGRQTQFF.

This clonotype was seen many times. The CDR3 region has the DNA TGTGCCAGCAGCCAAGACACTTTGGCAGCAGATACGCAGTATTTT. Residues: CASSQDTLAADTQYF. The chain uses TRBV3-1 and TRBJ2-3, with no clear D. In germline, CDR1 is LGHDT, CDR2 YNNKEL (reference sequence). Trimming cost V 0 bases and J 4 bases, with 11 bases left between them. The CDR3 is 15 residues long.

The V and J genes are TRBV2 and TRBJ2-5, with TRBD2 matching over 9 bases. Trimming at V came to 10 bases and at J to 5 bases, leaving 2 bases not matched to a gene. Germline V gives CDR1 SNHLY, CDR2 FYNNEI. The CDR3 runs 11 residues. This CDR3 reads CATAGGETQYF. DNA of the CDR3: TGTGCCACTGCGGGGGGGGAGACCCAGTACTTC.